This T cell receptor beta chain stems from a study of T cell responses to AZD1222 COVID-19 vaccine. Comment on this clone: Its target is unknown.

Repertoires were generated with immunoSEQ multiplex PCR, while TCRdb's copy carries only in-frame clones and drops some. The sample has under 200,000 clones; roughly 94% are singletons. General observations from the study: The donor cohort was predominantly white British with a female majority, and clonal diversity may have been underestimated. Of the AZD1222 recipients, only 5 or 6 were seropositive at baseline.

The CDR3 is 14 residues long. V was cut by 6 bases and J by 7 bases, with 18 bases left in between. Germline CDR1 is LNHDA and CDR2 is SQIVND (reference sequence). The chain employs TRBV19 and TRBJ1-2; possible D gene TRBD1, 6 bases. The sequencing here drew on peripheral blood, taken 28 days after the second AZD1222 dose. The TCR comes from an adult who received the AZD1222 COVID-19 vaccine. The CDR3 DNA follows: TGTGCCAGTAGGACCGTGGGGGGCGTGAGTGGCTACACCTTC. Its protein is CASRTVGGVSGYTF.